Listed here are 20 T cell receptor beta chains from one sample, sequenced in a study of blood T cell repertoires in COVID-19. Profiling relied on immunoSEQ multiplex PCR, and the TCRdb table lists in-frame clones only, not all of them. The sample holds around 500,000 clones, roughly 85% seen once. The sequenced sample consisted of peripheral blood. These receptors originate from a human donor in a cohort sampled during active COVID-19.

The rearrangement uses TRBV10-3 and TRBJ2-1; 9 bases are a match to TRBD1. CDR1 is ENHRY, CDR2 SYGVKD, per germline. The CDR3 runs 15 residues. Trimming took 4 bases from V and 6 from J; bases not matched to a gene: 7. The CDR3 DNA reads TGTGCCATCAGTGCCTGGACAGGGGCCTTCAATGAGCAGTTCTTC. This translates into CAISAWTGAFNEQFF.

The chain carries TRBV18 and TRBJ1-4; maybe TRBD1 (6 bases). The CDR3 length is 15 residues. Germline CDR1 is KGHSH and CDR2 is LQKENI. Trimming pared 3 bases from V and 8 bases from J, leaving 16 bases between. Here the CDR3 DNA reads TGTGCCAGCTCACCGAACCTACAGGGAGGGGAAAAACTGTTTTTT. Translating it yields CASSPNLQGGEKLFF.

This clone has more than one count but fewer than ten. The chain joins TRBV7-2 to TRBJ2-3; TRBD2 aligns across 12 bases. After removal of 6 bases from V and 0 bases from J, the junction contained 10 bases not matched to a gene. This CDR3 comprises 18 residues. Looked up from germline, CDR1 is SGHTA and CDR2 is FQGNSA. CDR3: CASSRLAGAGLSTDTQYF. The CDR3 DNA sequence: TGTGCCAGCAGTCGACTAGCGGGAGCGGGGTTAAGCACAGATACGCAGTATTTT. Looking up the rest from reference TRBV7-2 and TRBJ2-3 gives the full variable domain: GAGVSQSPSNKVTEKGKDVELRCDPISGHTALYWYRQSLGQGLEFLIYFQGNSAPDKSGLPSDRFSAERTGGSVSTLTIQRTQQEDSAVYLCASSRLAGAGLSTDTQYFGPGTRLTVL.

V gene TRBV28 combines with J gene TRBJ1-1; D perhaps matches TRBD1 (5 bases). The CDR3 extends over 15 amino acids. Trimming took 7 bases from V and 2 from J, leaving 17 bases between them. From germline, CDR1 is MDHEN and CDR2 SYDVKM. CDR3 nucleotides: TGTGCCAGCACCACTTTTAAGGGGATCAACACTGAAGCTTTCTTT. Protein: CASTTFKGINTEAFF.

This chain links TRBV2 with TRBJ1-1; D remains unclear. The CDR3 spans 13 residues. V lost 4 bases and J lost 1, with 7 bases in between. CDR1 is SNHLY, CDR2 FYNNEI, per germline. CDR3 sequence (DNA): TGTGCCAGCAGTGTTTCCCAGAACACTGAAGCTTTCTTT. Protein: CASSVSQNTEAFF.

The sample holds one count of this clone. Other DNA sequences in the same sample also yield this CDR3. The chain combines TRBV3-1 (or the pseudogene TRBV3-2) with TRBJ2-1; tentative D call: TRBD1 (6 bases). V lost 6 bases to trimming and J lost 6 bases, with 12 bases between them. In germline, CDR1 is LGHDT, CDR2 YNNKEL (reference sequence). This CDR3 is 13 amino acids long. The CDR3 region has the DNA TGTGCCAGCAGTCAAAGGGGGACCAATGAGCAGTTCTTC. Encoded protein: CASSQRGTNEQFF.

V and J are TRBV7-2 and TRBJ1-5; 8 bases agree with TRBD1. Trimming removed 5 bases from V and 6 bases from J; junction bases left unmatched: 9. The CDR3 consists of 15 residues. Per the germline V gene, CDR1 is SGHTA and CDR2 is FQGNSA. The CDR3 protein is CASSPRTGSGQPQHF. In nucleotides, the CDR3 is TGTGCCAGCAGCCCTCGGACAGGGTCGGGTCAGCCCCAGCATTTT.

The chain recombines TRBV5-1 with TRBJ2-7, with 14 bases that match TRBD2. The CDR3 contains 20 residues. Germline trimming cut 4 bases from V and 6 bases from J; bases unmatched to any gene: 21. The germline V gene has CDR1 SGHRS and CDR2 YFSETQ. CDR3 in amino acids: CASSRAGTSGRESGMSEQYF. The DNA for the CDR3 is TGCGCCAGCAGCCGTGCCGGGACTAGCGGGAGAGAGTCTGGGATGAGCGAGCAGTACTTC. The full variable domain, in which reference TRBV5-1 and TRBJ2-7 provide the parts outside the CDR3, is KAGVTQTPRYLIKTRGQQVTLSCSPISGHRSVSWYQQTPGQGLQFLFEYFSETQRNKGNFPGRFSGRQFSNSRSEMNVSTLELGDSALYLCASSRAGTSGRESGMSEQYFGPGTRLTVT.

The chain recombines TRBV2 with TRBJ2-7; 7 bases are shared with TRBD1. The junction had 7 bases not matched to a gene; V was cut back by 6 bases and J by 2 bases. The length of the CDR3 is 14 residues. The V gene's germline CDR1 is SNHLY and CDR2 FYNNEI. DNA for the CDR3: TGTGCCAGCAGAAGGGACAGCCAACCCTACGAGCAGTACTTC. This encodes CASRRDSQPYEQYF. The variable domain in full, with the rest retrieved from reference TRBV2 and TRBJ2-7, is EPEVTQTPSHQVTQMGQEVILRCVPISNHLYFYWYRQILGQKVEFLVSFYNNEISEKSEIFDDQFSVERPDGSNFTLKIRSTKLEDSAMYFCASRRDSQPYEQYFGPGTRLTVT.

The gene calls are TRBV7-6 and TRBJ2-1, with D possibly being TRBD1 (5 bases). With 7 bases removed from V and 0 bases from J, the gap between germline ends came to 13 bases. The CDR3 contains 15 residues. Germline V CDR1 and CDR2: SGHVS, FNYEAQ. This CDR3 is CASTSHRSSYNEQFF. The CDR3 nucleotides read TGTGCCAGCACCTCTCACAGGAGCTCCTACAATGAGCAGTTCTTC.

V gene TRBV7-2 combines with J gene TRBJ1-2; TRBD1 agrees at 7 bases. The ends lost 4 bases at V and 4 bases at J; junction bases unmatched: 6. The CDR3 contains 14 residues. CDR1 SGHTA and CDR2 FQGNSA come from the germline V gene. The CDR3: CASSYDRAAYGYTF. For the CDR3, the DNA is TGTGCCAGCAGCTATGACAGGGCGGCCTATGGCTACACCTTC.

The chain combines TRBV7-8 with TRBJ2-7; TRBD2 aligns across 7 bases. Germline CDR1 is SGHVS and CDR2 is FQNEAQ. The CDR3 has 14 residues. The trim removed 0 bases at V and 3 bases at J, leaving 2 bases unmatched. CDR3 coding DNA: TGTGCCAGCAGCTTAGCAGCGGGAAGCTACGAGCAGTACTTC. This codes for CASSLAAGSYEQYF. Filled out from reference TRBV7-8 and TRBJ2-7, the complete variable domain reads GAGVSQSPRYKVAKRGQDVALRCDPISGHVSLFWYQQALGQGPEFLTYFQNEAQLDKSGLPSDRFFAERPEGSVSTLKIQRTQQEDSAVYLCASSLAAGSYEQYFGPGTRLTVT.

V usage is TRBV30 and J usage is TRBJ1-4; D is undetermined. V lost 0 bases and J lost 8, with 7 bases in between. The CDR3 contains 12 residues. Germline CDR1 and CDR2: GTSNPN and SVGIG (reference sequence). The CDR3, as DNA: TGTGCCTGGAGTGTACGAGCGGAAAAACTGTTTTTT. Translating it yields CAWSVRAEKLFF.

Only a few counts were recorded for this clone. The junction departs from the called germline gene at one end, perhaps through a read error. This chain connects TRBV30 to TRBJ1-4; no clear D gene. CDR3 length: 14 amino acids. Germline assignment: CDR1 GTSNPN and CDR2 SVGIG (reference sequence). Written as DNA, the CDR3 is TGTGCCTGGACCGAGGGAGGAGCTAAGGAAAAACTGTTTTTT. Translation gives CAWTEGGAKEKLFF.

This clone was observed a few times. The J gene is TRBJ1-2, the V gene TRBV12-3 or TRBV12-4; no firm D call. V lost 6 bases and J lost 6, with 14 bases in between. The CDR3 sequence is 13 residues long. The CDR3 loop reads CASSQTGHNGYTF. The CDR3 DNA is TGTGCCAGCAGCCAAACTGGGCACAATGGCTACACCTTC.

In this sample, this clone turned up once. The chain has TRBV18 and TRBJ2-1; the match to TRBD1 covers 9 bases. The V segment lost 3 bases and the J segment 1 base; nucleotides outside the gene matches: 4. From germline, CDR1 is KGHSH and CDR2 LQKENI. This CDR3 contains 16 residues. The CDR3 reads CASSPAGTGSYNEQFF. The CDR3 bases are TGTGCCAGCTCACCTGCCGGGACAGGGTCCTACAATGAGCAGTTCTTC.

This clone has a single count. The CDR3 DNA reads as TGTGCCAGCAGGGTGGGAGGACTGGAGACCCAGTACTTC. Amino acids: CASRVGGLETQYF. This chain joins TRBV6-5 and TRBJ2-5; maybe TRBD2 (6 bases). CDR1 MNHEY and CDR2 SVGAGI come from the germline V gene. The CDR3 has 13 residues. V was pared by 6 bases and J by 5 bases, with 13 bases between.

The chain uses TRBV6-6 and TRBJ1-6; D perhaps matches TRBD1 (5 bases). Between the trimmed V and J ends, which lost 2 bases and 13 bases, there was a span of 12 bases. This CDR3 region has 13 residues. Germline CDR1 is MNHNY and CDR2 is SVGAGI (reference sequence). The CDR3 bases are TGTGCCAGCAGTTACCCAGACAGCCAGCCCCTCCACTTT. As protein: CASSYPDSQPLHF.

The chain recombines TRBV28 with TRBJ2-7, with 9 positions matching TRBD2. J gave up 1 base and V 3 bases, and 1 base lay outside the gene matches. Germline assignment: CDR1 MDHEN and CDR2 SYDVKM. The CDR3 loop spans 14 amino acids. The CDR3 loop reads CASSFAGGSYEQYF. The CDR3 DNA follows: TGTGCCAGCAGTTTTGCGGGAGGGTCCTACGAGCAGTACTTC.

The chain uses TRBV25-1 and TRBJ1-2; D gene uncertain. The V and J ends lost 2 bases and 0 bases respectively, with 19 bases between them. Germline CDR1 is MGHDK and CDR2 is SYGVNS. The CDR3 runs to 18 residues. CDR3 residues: CASSEGSGEPLANYGYTF. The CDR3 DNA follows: TGTGCCAGCAGTGAAGGGTCGGGAGAGCCCCTCGCTAACTATGGCTACACCTTC.